The present entry profiles one T cell receptor (beta chain) with its context. Antigen: not known. Between the trimmed V and J ends, which lost 8 bases and 3 bases, there was a span of 16 bases. The CDR3 runs to 13 residues. CDR1 is SQVTM, CDR2 ANQGSEA, per germline. Orbital computed tomography and thyroid ultrasound, together with serum TRAb and thyroxine and clinical symptoms, were used for diagnoses. Regions amplified from RNA transcripts were the TCR beta CDR3 regions. HTBI primers drove first-round RT-PCR of the TCR CDR3. Each CDR3 protein is one row after TCRdb ran MiXCR on the multiplex PCR reads. The repertoire consists of hundreds of thousands of distinct CDR3 sequences, with just under 45% occurring once and the leading ten covering roughly 6.5%. The sample is drawn from a study of T cells in Graves' hyperthyroidism and ophthalmopathy. General study points: A median 6.5 months before onset, the model predicted ophthalmopathy.

The chain has TRBV29-1 and TRBJ1-2; D possibly corresponds to TRBD1 (6 bases). This receptor was taken from an adult man with Graves' disease, either hyperthyroidism or ophthalmopathy (not recorded which). The sample consisted of peripheral blood or thyroid tissue (not recorded which). For the CDR3, the DNA is TGCAGCAGTGATCTGGGGGCAGACTATGGCTACACCTTC. This sequence encodes CSSDLGADYGYTF.